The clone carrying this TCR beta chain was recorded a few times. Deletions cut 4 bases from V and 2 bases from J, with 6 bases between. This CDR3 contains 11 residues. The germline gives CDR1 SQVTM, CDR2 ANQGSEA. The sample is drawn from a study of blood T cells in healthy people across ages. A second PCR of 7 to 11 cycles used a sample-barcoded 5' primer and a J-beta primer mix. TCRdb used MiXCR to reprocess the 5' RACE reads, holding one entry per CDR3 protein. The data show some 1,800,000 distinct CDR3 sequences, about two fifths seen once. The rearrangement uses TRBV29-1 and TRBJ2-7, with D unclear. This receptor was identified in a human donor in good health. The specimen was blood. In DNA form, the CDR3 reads TGCAGCGTTGGCCTAGCCTACGAGCAGTACTTC. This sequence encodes CSVGLAYEQYF.